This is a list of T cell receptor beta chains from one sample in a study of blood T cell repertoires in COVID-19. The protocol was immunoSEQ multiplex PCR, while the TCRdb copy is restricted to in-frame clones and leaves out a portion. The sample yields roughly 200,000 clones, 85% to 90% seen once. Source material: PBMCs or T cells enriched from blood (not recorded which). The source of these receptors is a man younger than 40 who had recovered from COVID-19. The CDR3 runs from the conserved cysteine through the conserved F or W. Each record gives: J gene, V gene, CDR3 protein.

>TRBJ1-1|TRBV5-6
CASRESMNTEAFF
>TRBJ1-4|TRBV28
CASSFRRQGGEKLFF
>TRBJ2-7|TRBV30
CAWTGTGDTFEQYF
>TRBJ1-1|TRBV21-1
CASSRDRDTEAFF
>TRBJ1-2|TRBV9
CASSGYQGADYGYTF
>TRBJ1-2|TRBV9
CASSAADSYGYTF
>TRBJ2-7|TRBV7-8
CASSADRVYEQYF
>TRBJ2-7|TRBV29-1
CSARTGGREQYF
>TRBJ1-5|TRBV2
CASRGQGANQPQHF
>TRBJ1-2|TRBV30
CAWRVGYGYTF
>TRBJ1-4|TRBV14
CASSQAQGKLFF
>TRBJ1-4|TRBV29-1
CSVEQGNNEKLFF
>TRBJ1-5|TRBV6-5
CASSSSDNQPQHF
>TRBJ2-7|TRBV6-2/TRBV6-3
CASSPLGTSGYEQYF
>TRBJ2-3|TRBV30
CAWSDGLAGTDTQYF
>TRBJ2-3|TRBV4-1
CASSQEKSFGELAGDTQYF
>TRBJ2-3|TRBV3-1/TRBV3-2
CASSPPTSLPTQYF
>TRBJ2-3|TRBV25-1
CASSDLTDTQYF
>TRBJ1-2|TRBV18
CASSPPRRGNNYGYTF
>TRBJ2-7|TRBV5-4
CASSPGGLAGVDEQYF
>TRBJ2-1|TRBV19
CASSMGGWLGEQFF
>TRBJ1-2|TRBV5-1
CASSPRDTTNYGYTF
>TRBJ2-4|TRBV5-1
CASSFLAGGTRNIQYF
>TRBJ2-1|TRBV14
CASSQVPSGLLYNEQFF
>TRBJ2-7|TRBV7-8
CASSSDRGYEQYF
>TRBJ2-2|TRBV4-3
CASSRGTVTTGELFF
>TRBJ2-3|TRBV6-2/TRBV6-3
CASSFGQGGMQYF
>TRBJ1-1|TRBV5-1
CASSLAGLEAFF
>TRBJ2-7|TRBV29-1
CSASGGTVSYEQYF
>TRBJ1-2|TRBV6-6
CASSYSRQGTDGYTF
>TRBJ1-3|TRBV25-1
CASSERRAPGNTIYF
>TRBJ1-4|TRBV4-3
CASSHVSGTGGEKLFF
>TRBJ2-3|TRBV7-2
CASSPLGLASTDTQYF
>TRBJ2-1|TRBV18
CASSPPGREGLNEQFF
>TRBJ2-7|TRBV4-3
CASSQETTLGGLYPYEQYF